Below, 26 T cell receptor beta chains from the same sample are listed, as sequenced in a study of T cells in localized non-small cell lung cancer. The data were produced by immunoSEQ multiplex PCR, yet TCRdb's version contains in-frame clones alone and is incomplete. The table records about 48,000 clones, approximately 80% of them present only once. This specimen consisted of peripheral blood, obtained before any cancer treatment. These receptors were obtained from a man aged 35 to 70 with stage I squamous cell lung carcinoma.

This sequence joins TRBV7-2 and TRBJ1-5; D ambiguous. This CDR3 comprises 13 residues. V was cut by 5 bases and J by 5 bases, with 10 bases left in between. The germline V gene encodes CDR1 SGHTA and CDR2 FQGNSA. The CDR3 DNA is TGTGCCAGCAGCGTGCAGGCTTATCAGCCCCAGCATTTT. It codes for CASSVQAYQPQHF.

J is TRBJ2-7 and V is TRBV7-9; possibly TRBD2 for D (5 bases). The V end was cut by 5 bases, the J end by 6 bases, with 17 bases between. CDR1 and CDR2 (germline): SEHNR, FQNEAQ (reference sequence). The CDR3 runs to 14 residues. The CDR3 region has the DNA TGTGCCAGCAGCACCCGGCCCATCGAGGGCGAGCAGTACTTC. Translated: CASSTRPIEGEQYF.

The chain joins TRBV9 to TRBJ1-4; the D gene is possibly TRBD1 (6 bases). The germline V and J ends were trimmed by 1 base and 7 bases, with 14 bases remaining between them. Per the germline V gene, CDR1 is SGDLS and CDR2 is YYNGEE. The CDR3 loop spans 15 amino acids. CDR3 coding DNA: TGTGCCAGCAGCGTATGGGGCAGGGGAGGTGAAAAACTGTTTTTT. Protein product: CASSVWGRGGEKLFF.

V usage is TRBV6-5 and J usage is TRBJ1-1; 7 bases map to TRBD1. CDR1 MNHEY and CDR2 SVGAGI come from the germline V gene. The ends lost 0 bases at V and 4 bases at J; junction bases unmatched: 8. CDR3 length: 16 amino acids. CDR3 residues: CASSYSGRGPGTEAFF. Here the CDR3 DNA reads TGTGCCAGCAGTTACTCAGGGAGGGGGCCGGGCACTGAAGCTTTCTTT.

This clone was seen more than once but under ten times. V gene TRBV21-1 combines with J gene TRBJ1-5. TRBV21-1 is classified as a pseudogene. The CDR3 is made up of 15 amino acids. Here the CDR3 DNA reads TGTGCCAGCAGCAAAGGCGCAGAGCTATATCAGCCCCAGCATTTT. Protein product: CASSKGAELYQPQHF.

The chain recombines TRBV5-6 with TRBJ1-5; 9 bases match TRBD1. The germline V gene encodes CDR1 SGHDT and CDR2 YYEEEE. Germline trimming cut 4 bases from V and 9 bases from J; bases unmatched to any gene: 8. This CDR3 spans 14 amino acids. The CDR3, as DNA: TGTGCCAGCAGCGCCGGGACAGGGTTACGGCCCCAGCATTTT. Translation: CASSAGTGLRPQHF.

This chain connects TRBV5-4 to TRBJ1-4; 9 nucleotides align to TRBD1. The germline gives CDR1 SGHNT, CDR2 YYREEE (reference sequence). The CDR3 is 15 residues long. The junction had 3 bases not matched to a gene; V was cut back by 3 bases and J by 3 bases. The DNA of the CDR3 is TGTGCCAGCAGCTCCGGACAGGGGCCTAATGAAAAACTGTTTTTT. This gives the protein CASSSGQGPNEKLFF.

The V gene is TRBV9, the J gene TRBJ2-3, with D perhaps matching TRBD1 or TRBD2 (6 bases each). This CDR3 has 16 amino acids. V was shortened by 0 bases and J by 2 bases, with 13 bases between the two germline ends. In germline, CDR1 is SGDLS, CDR2 YYNGEE. The CDR3: CASSVGGGGPTDTQYF. The CDR3 DNA is TGTGCCAGCAGCGTAGGAGGAGGGGGACCCACAGATACGCAGTATTTT.

V and J are TRBV4-1 and TRBJ2-6; tentative D call: TRBD2 (6 bases). Germline CDR1 reads MGHRA; CDR2 reads YSYEKL. Trimming pared 2 bases from V and 2 bases from J, leaving 16 bases between. This CDR3 region has 18 residues. The CDR3 reads CASSQPGGRRTGANVLTF. In DNA form, the CDR3 reads TGCGCCAGCAGCCAACCCGGGGGAAGGAGAACTGGGGCCAACGTCCTGACTTTC.

This clone came up once. This chain connects TRBV16 to TRBJ2-7; 7 nucleotides line up with TRBD1. The CDR3 runs 16 residues. Germline CDR1 is KGHSY and CDR2 is FQNENV. J was trimmed by 2 bases and V by 3 bases; bases with no gene match: 10. This CDR3 is CASSQTHSGQTYEQYF. The CDR3 bases are TGTGCCAGCAGCCAGACACACTCGGGACAGACCTACGAGCAGTACTTC.

This clone was detected only once. V gene TRBV14 combines with J gene TRBJ2-1; D not certain. Trimming removed 2 bases from V and 8 bases from J, with 10 bases in between. The CDR3 runs to 13 residues. The germline V gene has CDR1 SGHDN and CDR2 FVKESK. CDR3 sequence (DNA): TGTGCCAGCAGCCAAAGTTTTAGGGATGAGCAGTTCTTC. Protein product: CASSQSFRDEQFF.

The chain carries TRBV6-5 and TRBJ1-1, with D perhaps TRBD1 (5 bases). This CDR3 has 13 residues. The germline gives CDR1 MNHEY, CDR2 SVGAGI. V lost 6 bases, J lost 6 bases, and 14 bases lay in between. This chain's CDR3 is CASRPPVGAEAFF. The CDR3 coding sequence is TGTGCCAGCAGGCCCCCGGTGGGGGCTGAAGCTTTCTTT.

This clone was seen a few times. The V gene is TRBV27, the J gene TRBJ1-6; 7 nucleotides match TRBD1. This CDR3 is 12 amino acids long. V trimming: 6 bases; J trimming: 14 bases; junction bases outside the gene matches: 7. Germline V CDR1 and CDR2: MNHEY, SMNVEV (reference sequence). DNA of the CDR3: TGTGCCAGCAGACCTTCAGGGGGATCCCTCCACTTT. Amino acid sequence: CASRPSGGSLHF.

The rearrangement uses TRBV19 and TRBJ1-5; no clear D gene. The CDR3 length is 12 residues. Trimming took 11 bases from V and 0 from J, leaving 8 bases between them. Per germline, CDR1 LNHDA and CDR2 SQIVND (reference sequence). The CDR3 DNA follows: TGTGCCTCAAGTTATAGCAATCAGCCCCAGCATTTT. Translated, it gives CASSYSNQPQHF.

The chain uses TRBV7-8 and TRBJ2-1; tentative D call: TRBD2 (5 bases). Germline V lookup: CDR1 SGHVS, CDR2 FQNEAQ. Deletions cut 7 bases from V and 4 bases from J, with 17 bases between. This CDR3 spans 15 amino acids. The CDR3 bases are TGTGCCAGCATCAAAGGTGCGGGCCAATACAATGAGCAGTTCTTC. It encodes CASIKGAGQYNEQFF.

The CDR3 spells CASSPPSAGQGGYTF. The CDR3 nucleotides are TGTGCCAGCTCACCACCTTCGGCAGGGCAAGGTGGCTACACCTTC. This sequence joins TRBV18 and TRBJ1-2; maybe TRBD1 (5 bases). The CDR3 sequence is 15 residues long. V was clipped by 0 bases and J by 7 bases, with 15 bases between them. Germline V CDR1 and CDR2: KGHSH, LQKENI.

This clone came up once. This chain links TRBV5-1 with TRBJ2-1; unclear D gene. V gave up 2 bases and J gave up 3 bases, with 12 bases separating them. Germline-derived CDR1 and CDR2 are SGHRS and YFSETQ. The CDR3 is 15 amino acids. This chain's CDR3 is CASSLGSDSYNEQFF. CDR3 bases: TGCGCCAGCAGCTTAGGGTCAGATAGCTACAATGAGCAGTTCTTC.

This clone has a handful of counts. The chain recombines TRBV7-2 with TRBJ1-3; D unclear. Deletions cut 3 bases from V and 3 bases from J, with 9 bases between. The CDR3 is 14 residues long. Germline-derived CDR1 and CDR2 are SGHTA and FQGNSA. The CDR3 loop is CASSLSGFGNTIYF. Written as DNA, the CDR3 is TGTGCCAGCAGCTTGTCAGGATTTGGAAACACCATATATTTT.

The chain couples TRBV9 to TRBJ2-7; D is perhaps TRBD2 (6 bases). The germline V and J ends were trimmed by 2 bases and 0 bases, with 12 bases remaining between them. This CDR3 is 15 amino acids long. Germline CDR1 reads SGDLS; CDR2 reads YYNGEE. The chain's CDR3 is CASSVGGGDSYEQYF. Here the CDR3 DNA reads TGTGCCAGCAGCGTGGGAGGCGGGGACTCCTACGAGCAGTACTTC.

The CDR3 nucleotides are TGTGCCAGCAGTTTTAGCGGAACCTACAATGAGCAGTTCTTC. As protein: CASSFSGTYNEQFF. The chain links TRBV27 to TRBJ2-1, with a tentative D call TRBD2 (6 bases). The CDR3 consists of 14 residues. V was pared by 3 bases and J by 2 bases, with 8 bases between. Germline CDR1 reads MNHEY; CDR2 reads SMNVEV (reference sequence).

This chain joins TRBV9 and TRBJ1-5, with D tentatively TRBD1 (5 bases). The germline CDR1 and CDR2 sequences are SGDLS and YYNGEE. Trimming took 0 bases from V and 2 from J, leaving 9 bases between them. The CDR3 length is 15 residues. This chain's CDR3 is CASSVGQGGNQPQHF. The DNA for the CDR3 is TGTGCCAGCAGCGTAGGTCAGGGAGGCAATCAGCCCCAGCATTTT.

The rearrangement uses TRBV11-2 and TRBJ2-1; 10 nucleotides match TRBD1. V shed 9 bases, J shed 3 bases, and the junction held 8 bases outside the gene matches. This CDR3 is built from 15 residues. Germline V CDR1 and CDR2: SGHAT, FQNNGV. CDR3 DNA sequence: TGTGCCAGTGCCCTGGGGACAGGGGACTACAATGAGCAGTTCTTC. This codes for CASALGTGDYNEQFF.

The rearrangement joins TRBV2 to TRBJ1-1; TRBD1 matches at 7 bases. This CDR3 is built from 14 residues. Germline assignment: CDR1 SNHLY and CDR2 FYNNEI. The V gene end was trimmed by 6 bases and the J gene end by 6 bases; junction bases not matched to a gene: 10. CDR3 region: CASSMTGPHSEAFF. CDR3 in DNA: TGTGCCAGCAGCATGACAGGGCCCCACTCTGAAGCTTTCTTT.

The chain couples TRBV18 to TRBJ1-2, with D uncertain. Germline V gene data show CDR1 as KGHSH and CDR2 as LQKENI. Deletions cut 1 base from V and 0 bases from J, with 9 bases between. The CDR3 spans 15 residues. The CDR3 bases are TGTGCCAGCTCACCACAGGAAAGGCCTAACTATGGCTACACCTTC. It specifies CASSPQERPNYGYTF.

The chain joins TRBV4-2 to TRBJ2-3, with TRBD2 identical over 13 bases. With V trimmed by 4 bases and J by 5 bases, 6 bases remained unmatched. The CDR3 has 16 residues. Germline assignment: CDR1 LGHNA and CDR2 YNFKEQ. The CDR3 loop is CASSLSRTSGGDTQYF. In nucleotides, the CDR3 is TGTGCCAGCAGCCTGTCCCGGACTAGCGGGGGAGATACGCAGTATTTT.

The rearrangement uses TRBV5-1 and TRBJ2-7; D perhaps matches TRBD2 (6 bases). CDR1 and CDR2 (germline): SGHRS, YFSETQ. Trimming took off 0 bases at V and 3 bases at J, with 13 bases between the two ends. The CDR3 spans 15 residues. The CDR3 nucleotides read TGCGCCAGCAGCTTGGCGTCTAGCGAGATCTACGAGCAGTACTTC. Translation gives CASSLASSEIYEQYF.